Presented here are 8 T cell receptor beta chains from one specimen sequenced in a study of identical twins' blood T cells. TCRdb used MiXCR to reprocess the 5' RACE reads, holding one entry per CDR3 protein. The repertoire has roughly 380,000 distinct CDR3 sequences, 28% of them found once; the top ten carry roughly 6.1%. Material for sequencing was PBMCs. Receptors were obtained from a woman aged 18-55 years in good health.

This clonotype showed up just a few times. J is TRBJ1-3 and V is TRBV15; the D is unclear. Trimming pared 1 base from V and 3 bases from J, leaving 4 bases between. This CDR3 contains 13 residues. Germline V gives CDR1 LNHNV, CDR2 YYDKDF (reference sequence). The CDR3 region has the DNA TGTGCCACCAGCAGAGTAGGTGGAAACACCATATATTTT. Residues: CATSRVGGNTIYF.

With regard to this clonotype: The junction departs from germline at one end; a sequencing error may be responsible. The chain recombines TRBV15 with TRBJ1-1; possibly TRBD1 for D (5 bases). The CDR3 totals 13 residues. CDR1 and CDR2 from the germline V gene are LNHNV and YYDKDF (reference sequence). The CDR3 nucleotides read TGTGCCACCAGCGGAGACAGGAACACTGAAGCTTTCTTT. Its protein is CATSGDRNTEAFF. The full variable domain, completed using reference TRBV15 and TRBJ1-1, is DAMVIQNPRYQVTQFGKPVTLSCSQTLNHNVMYWYQQKSSQAPKLLFHYYDKDFNNEADTPDNFQSRRPNTSFCFLDIRSPGLGDTAMYLCATSGDRNTEAFFGQGTRLTVV.

The chain links TRBV20-1 to TRBJ2-5; tentative D call: TRBD2 (5 bases). The CDR3 spans 12 residues. CDR1 is DFQATT and CDR2 is SNEGSKA in the germline V gene (reference sequence). Between the trimmed V and J ends, which lost 1 base and 5 bases, there was a span of 8 bases. Written as DNA, the CDR3 is TGCAGTGCTAGAGGGCAGCGGGAGACCCAGTACTTC. Residues: CSARGQRETQYF.

To note about this clonotype: A much more abundant neighbour one base away suggests this may be a read error. The chain recombines TRBV6-2 or TRBV6-3 with TRBJ2-1; tentatively, D is TRBD1 (5 bases). The V gene's germline CDR1 is MNHEY and CDR2 SVGEGT. This CDR3 region has 12 residues. CDR3 sequence: CASSDWGNGQFF. CDR3 coding DNA: TGTGCCAGCAGTGACTGGGGCAATGGGCAGTTCTTC.

The chain employs TRBV19 and TRBJ2-1, with D possibly matching TRBD2 (5 bases). The CDR3 extends over 13 amino acids. The V end was cut by 2 bases, the J end by 9 bases, with 11 bases between. Germline V CDR1 and CDR2: LNHDA, SQIVND (reference sequence). This chain's CDR3 is CASSITRPTEQFF. The CDR3, as DNA: TGTGCCAGTAGTATAACTAGGCCCACTGAGCAGTTCTTC. Looking up the rest from reference TRBV19 and TRBJ2-1 gives the full variable domain: DGGITQSPKYLFRKEGQNVTLSCEQNLNHDAMYWYRQDPGQGLRLIYYSQIVNDFQKGDIAEGYSVSREKKESFPLTVTSAQKNPTAFYLCASSITRPTEQFFGPGTRLTVL.

This clonotype showed up just a few times. The chain combines TRBV19 with TRBJ1-2; D is unresolved. CDR1 LNHDA and CDR2 SQIVND come from the germline V gene (reference sequence). The CDR3 length is 14 residues. V was pared by 2 bases and J by 7 bases, with 14 bases between. The DNA of the CDR3 is TGTGCCAGTAGTATACCGCGGGCTAAGAGTGGCTACACCTTC. The encoded protein is CASSIPRAKSGYTF.

The sample holds a few counts of this clonotype. The rearrangement uses TRBV11-2 and TRBJ2-7; D gene uncertain. V lost 2 bases and J 2 bases, leaving 10 bases between the germline ends. The CDR3 consists of 14 residues. Germline-derived CDR1 and CDR2 are SGHAT and FQNNGV. The CDR3: CASSLLSTTYEQYF. CDR3 DNA sequence: TGTGCCAGCAGCTTACTCTCCACAACCTACGAGCAGTACTTC.

Only a few counts were recorded for this clonotype. J is TRBJ2-7 and V is TRBV11-2; D may be TRBD1 or TRBD2 (5 bases each). The CDR3 extends over 14 amino acids. Deletions cut 2 bases from V and 1 base from J, with 9 bases between. Germline V CDR1 and CDR2: SGHAT, FQNNGV. The CDR3 protein is CASSLLRGSYEQYF. CDR3 bases: TGTGCCAGCAGCTTATTGAGGGGTTCCTACGAGCAGTACTTC.